A selection of T cell receptor beta chains follows, all from one sample in a study of cytomegalovirus exposure and HLA in healthy donors. Assay used: immunoSEQ multiplex PCR; TCRdb lists only in-frame clones, some missing. This sample has 110,000 to 150,000 clones, with roughly 77% found just once. Sequenced sample: PBMCs. These receptors all come from a middle-aged man in good health and CMV-seronegative. Each CDR3 is given with its conserved first and last residue. D genes are given only for firm matches. Not every row has a clone size; where given, it reads once, few, many or a size class.

D: -; size: -; V: TRBV19; J: TRBJ1-1; DNA: TGTGCCAGTGCGCCACAGGGGAACACTGAAGCTTTCTTT; CDR3: CASAPQGNTEAFF
D: TRBD1; size: few; V: TRBV27; J: TRBJ1-2; DNA: TGTGCCAGCAGTTTGATAGGGACAGGAGCCGCGGGGGGCTACACCTTC; CDR3: CASSLIGTGAAGGYTF
D: -; size: -; V: TRBV15; J: TRBJ1-5; DNA: TGTGCCACCAGCAGAGTTCGTTCAGCGAATCAGCCCCAGCATTTT; CDR3: CATSRVRSANQPQHF
D: TRBD1; size: -; V: TRBV7-9; J: TRBJ1-5; DNA: TGTGCCAGCAGCCCCCCTGGACAGGGGAGTCAGCCCCAGCATTTT; CDR3: CASSPPGQGSQPQHF
D: -; size: -; V: TRBV5-6; J: TRBJ1-5; DNA: TGTGCCAGCAGCTTTCGCCGGGACACCATTAGCAATCAGCCCCAGCATTTT; CDR3: CASSFRRDTISNQPQHF
D: TRBD2; size: -; V: TRBV5-8; J: TRBJ2-5; DNA: TGTGCCAGCAGCTTGTGGCGAGCGGGGGAACAAGAGACCCAGTACTTC; CDR3: CASSLWRAGEQETQYF
D: -; size: -; V: TRBV11-3; J: TRBJ2-3; DNA: TGTGCCAGCAGCCTCTCCGGGTCACGAGCGGATACGCAGTATTTT; CDR3: CASSLSGSRADTQYF
D: -; size: -; V: TRBV15; J: TRBJ2-5; DNA: TGTGCCACCAGCAGAGATGCAGGGCAAGAGACCCAGTACTTC; CDR3: CATSRDAGQETQYF
D: -; size: few; V: TRBV5-8; J: TRBJ1-2; DNA: TGTGCCAGCAGCTTGCCAGGGACAAACTATGGCTACACCTTC; CDR3: CASSLPGTNYGYTF
D: TRBD2; size: -; V: TRBV6-1; J: TRBJ2-3; DNA: TGTGCCAGCAGTGAAACCCGCCGGGGGGGAAGCACAGATACGCAGTATTTT; CDR3: CASSETRRGGSTDTQYF
D: TRBD2; size: -; V: TRBV28; J: TRBJ2-7; DNA: TGTGCCAGCAGGACCGCCGGGACTAGCGGGGGGGCCGGGCGCTACGAGCAGTACTTC; CDR3: CASRTAGTSGGAGRYEQYF
D: -; size: once; V: TRBV10-1; J: TRBJ1-2; DNA: TGCGCCAGCAGCCCCGGTGGGGCGAATAACTATGGCTACACCTTC; CDR3: CASSPGGANNYGYTF
D: -; size: -; V: TRBV7-3; J: TRBJ2-5; DNA: TGTGCCAGCAGCTTATCCCCTTCGGGAGAGCAGTACTTC; CDR3: CASSLSPSGEQYF
D: TRBD1; size: -; V: TRBV10-2; J: TRBJ2-7; DNA: TGCGCCAGCAAATCGGGACAGGGATCGGGTGAGCAGTACTTC; CDR3: CASKSGQGSGEQYF
D: -; size: -; V: TRBV6-6; J: TRBJ2-5; DNA: TGTGCCAGCAGCTCGCACCGGGACAACTCCGGAGAGACCCAGTACTTC; CDR3: CASSSHRDNSGETQYF
D: -; size: -; V: TRBV2; J: TRBJ1-5; DNA: TGTGCCAGCCGGGGAGGGGTTAATAGCAATCAGCCCCAGCATTTT; CDR3: CASRGGVNSNQPQHF
D: TRBD1; size: -; V: TRBV7-9; J: TRBJ2-2; DNA: TGTGCCAGCAGCAAATGGACAGGGAGCACCGGGGAGCTGTTTTTT; CDR3: CASSKWTGSTGELFF
D: -; size: -; V: TRBV9; J: TRBJ2-3; DNA: TGTGCCAGCAGCCCCGTTCCCCGCACAGATACGCAGTATTTT; CDR3: CASSPVPRTDTQYF
D: TRBD2; size: -; V: TRBV9; J: TRBJ2-7; DNA: TGTGCCAGCAGCGGAGGGACTAGCGGGATCTACGAGCAGTACTTC; CDR3: CASSGGTSGIYEQYF
D: -; size: -; V: TRBV2; J: TRBJ2-5; DNA: TGTGCCAGCACAAGAACAGGGGATGGGGGGCAGTACTTC; CDR3: CASTRTGDGGQYF
D: TRBD1; size: -; V: TRBV19; J: TRBJ1-4; DNA: TGTGCCAGTAGCCTGACAGGGGCCCTCAATGAAAAACTGTTTTTT; CDR3: CASSLTGALNEKLFF
D: -; size: -; V: TRBV27; J: TRBJ2-2; DNA: TGTGCCAGCAGTTTTTCGCAGGGGGGAATCACCGGGGAGCTGTTTTTT; CDR3: CASSFSQGGITGELFF
D: -; size: -; V: TRBV5-6; J: TRBJ2-5; DNA: TGTGCCAGCAGCACGTTAGGCGGGACCCAAGAGACCCAGTACTTC; CDR3: CASSTLGGTQETQYF
D: -; size: -; V: TRBV19; J: TRBJ2-4; DNA: TGTGCCAGTAGTAGGGCCCTCTCGGTGGGGGCCGGGAACATTCAGTACTTC; CDR3: CASSRALSVGAGNIQYF
D: TRBD1; size: -; V: TRBV2; J: TRBJ2-3; DNA: TGTGCCAGCAGTGCTGCCGGGACAGCGAGCACAGATACGCAGTATTTT; CDR3: CASSAAGTASTDTQYF
D: -; size: once; V: TRBV25-1; J: TRBJ1-4; DNA: TGTGCCAGCAGTGAAGCAGGTGCAACTAATGAAAAACTGTTTTTT; CDR3: CASSEAGATNEKLFF
D: TRBD1; size: -; V: TRBV28; J: TRBJ1-2; DNA: TGTGCCAGCAGACTACGACAGGGAGGAAGTGGCTACACCTTC; CDR3: CASRLRQGGSGYTF
D: TRBD2; size: -; V: TRBV5-1; J: TRBJ2-7; DNA: TGCGCCAGCAGCTTGGCCGCGGGGGTCTCCTACGAGCAGTACTTC; CDR3: CASSLAAGVSYEQYF
D: TRBD1; size: -; V: TRBV7-2; J: TRBJ2-5; DNA: TGTGCCAGCAGCTTACAGACAGGGAACCAAGAGACCCAGTACTTC; CDR3: CASSLQTGNQETQYF
D: TRBD2; size: -; V: TRBV6-4; J: TRBJ2-2; DNA: TGTGCCAGCAGTGCAGGAGAACTAGCGGGGACCACCGGGGAGCTGTTTTTT; CDR3: CASSAGELAGTTGELFF
D: -; size: -; V: TRBV11-2; J: TRBJ1-1; DNA: TGTGCCAGCAGCCCTTTCACAGGGTTGCTTTCGAGAAACACTGAAGCTTTCTTT; CDR3: CASSPFTGLLSRNTEAFF
D: -; size: -; V: TRBV30; J: TRBJ1-4; DNA: TGTGCCTGGAGTGGCCCAACAGGGTTTGAAAAACTGTTTTTT; CDR3: CAWSGPTGFEKLFF
D: TRBD1; size: -; V: TRBV7-8; J: TRBJ2-2; DNA: TGTGCCAGCAGCCCACAGGGGGCGGCCGGGGAGCTGTTTTTT; CDR3: CASSPQGAAGELFF
D: TRBD2; size: -; V: TRBV30; J: TRBJ2-3; DNA: TGTGCCTGGAGTGGGAAGGGAGCGGGGTTCACAGATACGCAGTATTTT; CDR3: CAWSGKGAGFTDTQYF
D: TRBD1; size: -; V: TRBV10-3; J: TRBJ1-2; DNA: TGTGCCATCAGTGACCTCAGGACAGGTTTATATGGCTACACCTTC; CDR3: CAISDLRTGLYGYTF